This TCR beta chain was sequenced for a study of T cell repertoires in cytomegalovirus infection. Across the study: Well-studied HLA-B-restricted CMV epitopes were used in the study alongside recently identified HLA-C-restricted ones. It can be stated that public TCR beta signatures indicated CMV infection as well as a matching HLA type. Study-wide findings and caveats: Summed frequency of shared TCR beta families picked out CMV carriers who also had the relevant HLA.

This clonotype has ten or more counts. Its antigen remains unknown. TCRdb recomputed calls from the reads with MiXCR, one row per CDR3 protein. This table holds over 55,000 distinct CDR3 sequences, around 21% found once. V lost 1 base to trimming and J lost 4 bases, with 9 bases between them. This CDR3 is built from 14 residues. Looked up from germline, CDR1 is SGHVS and CDR2 is FNYEAQ. This sequence originates from a human donor in good health (CMV status not recorded). Some clones in this sample may be carry-over from other donors' samples. The gene calls are TRBV7-6 and TRBJ2-3; D gene uncertain. The sequencing used CD8+ T cells from cultured PBMCs, collected from culture after CMV antigen stimulation. The chain's CDR3 is CASSLGDVPDTQYF. In nucleotides, the CDR3 is TGTGCCAGCAGCTTAGGGGATGTCCCAGATACGCAGTATTTT.